This T cell receptor beta chain was profiled in a study of CD8+CD57+ T cells in acquired aplastic anemia. Study-wide context: DNA per sorted CD4+ or CD8+ sample ranged about 0.17 to 27.4 ug, averaging about 2.9 ug. Healthy donor CD4+ cell samples had a mean of around 9.9 million reads.

V gave up 3 bases and J gave up 5 bases, with 8 bases separating them. The CDR3 totals 13 residues. Per the germline V gene, CDR1 is DFQATT and CDR2 is SNEGSKA (reference sequence). This clonotype has ten or more counts. Its antigen is unidentified. Study-level points and caveats: It was found that twenty-nine CD8+ CDR3 sequences were shared between patients and controls.

Profiling of TCR beta VDJ combinations and CDR3 sequences used genomic DNA as template. TCRdb used MiXCR to reprocess the reads, holding one entry per CDR3 protein. The data contain a few hundred thousand distinct CDR3 sequences, approximately 35% of them seen just once; the ten biggest clones take up approximately 1.2%. The chain employs TRBV20-1 and TRBJ1-6; possibly TRBD1 for D (5 bases). The sequenced sample was sorted CD4+, CD8+, or CD8+CD57+ T cells (not recorded which) from PBMCs. This TCR was sampled from a human donor in good health, serving as a control. Here the CDR3 DNA reads TGCAGTGCTAGCCGGGACGATAATTCACCCCTCCACTTT. Protein sequence: CSASRDDNSPLHF.